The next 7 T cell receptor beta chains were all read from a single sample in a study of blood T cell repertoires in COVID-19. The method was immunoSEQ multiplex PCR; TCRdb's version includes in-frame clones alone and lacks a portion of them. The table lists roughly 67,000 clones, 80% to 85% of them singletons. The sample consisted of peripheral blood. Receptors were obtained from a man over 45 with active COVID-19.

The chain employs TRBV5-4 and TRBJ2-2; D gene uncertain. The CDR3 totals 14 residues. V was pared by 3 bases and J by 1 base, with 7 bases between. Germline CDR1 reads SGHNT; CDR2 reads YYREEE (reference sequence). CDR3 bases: TGTGCCAGCAGCTCTCTAGTGAACACCGGGGAGCTGTTTTTT. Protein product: CASSSLVNTGELFF.

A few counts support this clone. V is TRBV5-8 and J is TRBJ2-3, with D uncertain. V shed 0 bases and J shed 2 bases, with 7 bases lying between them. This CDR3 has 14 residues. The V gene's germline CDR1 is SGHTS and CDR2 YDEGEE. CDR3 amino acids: CASSLAPLTDTQYF. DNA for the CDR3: TGTGCCAGCAGCTTGGCCCCCCTCACAGATACGCAGTATTTT.

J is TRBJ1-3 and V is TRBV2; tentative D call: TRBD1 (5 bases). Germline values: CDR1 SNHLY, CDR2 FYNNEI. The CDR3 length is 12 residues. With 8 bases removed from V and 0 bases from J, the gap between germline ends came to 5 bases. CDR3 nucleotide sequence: TGTGCCAGCGGGGCCTCTGGAAACACCATATATTTT. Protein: CASGASGNTIYF.

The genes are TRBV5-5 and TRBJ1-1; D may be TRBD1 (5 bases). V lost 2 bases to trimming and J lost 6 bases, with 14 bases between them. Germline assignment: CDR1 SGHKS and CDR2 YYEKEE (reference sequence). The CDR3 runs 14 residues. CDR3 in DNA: TGTGCCAGCAGCTTCAGGGAAGCACTCGCTGAAGCTTTCTTT. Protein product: CASSFREALAEAFF.

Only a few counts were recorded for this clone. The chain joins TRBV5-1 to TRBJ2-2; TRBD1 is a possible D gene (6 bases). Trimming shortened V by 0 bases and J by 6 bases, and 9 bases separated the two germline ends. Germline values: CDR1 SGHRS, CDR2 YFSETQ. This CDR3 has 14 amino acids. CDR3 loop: CASSLDPGAGELFF. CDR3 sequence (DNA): TGCGCCAGCAGCTTGGACCCAGGGGCCGGGGAGCTGTTTTTT. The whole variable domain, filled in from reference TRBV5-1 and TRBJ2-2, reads KAGVTQTPRYLIKTRGQQVTLSCSPISGHRSVSWYQQTPGQGLQFLFEYFSETQRNKGNFPGRFSGRQFSNSRSEMNVSTLELGDSALYLCASSLDPGAGELFFGEGSRLTVL.

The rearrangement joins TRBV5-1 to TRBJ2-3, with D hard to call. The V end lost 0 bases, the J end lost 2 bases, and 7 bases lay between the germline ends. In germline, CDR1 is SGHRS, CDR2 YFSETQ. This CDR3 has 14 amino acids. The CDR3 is CASSLGQNTDTQYF. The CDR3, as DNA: TGCGCCAGCAGCTTGGGTCAGAACACAGATACGCAGTATTTT.

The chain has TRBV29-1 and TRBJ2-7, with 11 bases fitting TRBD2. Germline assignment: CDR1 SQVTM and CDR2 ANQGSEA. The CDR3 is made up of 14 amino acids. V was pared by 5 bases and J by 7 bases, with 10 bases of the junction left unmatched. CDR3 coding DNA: TGCAGCGTTTCTGGGACTAGCGGTTCGGGGGAGCAGTACTTC. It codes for CSVSGTSGSGEQYF.